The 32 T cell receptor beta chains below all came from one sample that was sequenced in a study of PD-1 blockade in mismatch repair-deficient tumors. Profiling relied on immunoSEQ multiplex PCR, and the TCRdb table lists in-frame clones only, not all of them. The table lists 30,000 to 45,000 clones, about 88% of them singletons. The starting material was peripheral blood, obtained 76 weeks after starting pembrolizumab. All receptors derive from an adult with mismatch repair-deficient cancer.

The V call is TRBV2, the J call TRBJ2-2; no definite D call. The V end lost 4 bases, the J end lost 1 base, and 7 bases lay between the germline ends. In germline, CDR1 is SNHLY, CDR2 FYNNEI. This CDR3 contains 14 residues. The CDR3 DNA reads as TGTGCCAGCAGTGTTTCAGTGAACACCGGGGAGCTGTTTTTT. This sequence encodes CASSVSVNTGELFF.

CDR3 loop: CASSVWPDNTGELFF. CDR3 bases: TGTGCCAGCAGCGTATGGCCGGATAACACCGGGGAGCTGTTTTTT. The rearrangement uses TRBV9 and TRBJ2-2; D gene ambiguous. Trimming removed 1 base at V and 2 bases at J, with 9 bases between. Per the germline V gene, CDR1 is SGDLS and CDR2 is YYNGEE. This CDR3 spans 15 amino acids.

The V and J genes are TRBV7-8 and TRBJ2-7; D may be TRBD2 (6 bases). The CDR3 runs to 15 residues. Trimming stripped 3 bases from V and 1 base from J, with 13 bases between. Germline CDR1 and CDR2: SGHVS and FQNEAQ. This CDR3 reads CASSFTAEGSYEQYF. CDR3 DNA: TGTGCCAGCAGCTTTACAGCGGAGGGTTCCTACGAGCAGTACTTC.

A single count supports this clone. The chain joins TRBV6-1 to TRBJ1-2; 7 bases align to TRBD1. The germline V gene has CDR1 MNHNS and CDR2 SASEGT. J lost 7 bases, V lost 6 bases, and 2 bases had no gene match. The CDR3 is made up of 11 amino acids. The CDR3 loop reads CASSDRVGYTF. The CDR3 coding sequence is TGTGCCAGCAGCGACAGGGTTGGCTACACCTTC.

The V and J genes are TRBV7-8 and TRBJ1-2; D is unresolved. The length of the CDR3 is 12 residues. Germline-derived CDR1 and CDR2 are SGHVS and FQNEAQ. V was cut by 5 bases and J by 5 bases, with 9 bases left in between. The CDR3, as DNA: TGTGCCAGCAGCCGCGGGAATTATGGCTACACCTTC. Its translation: CASSRGNYGYTF. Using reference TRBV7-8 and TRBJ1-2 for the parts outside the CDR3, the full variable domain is GAGVSQSPRYKVAKRGQDVALRCDPISGHVSLFWYQQALGQGPEFLTYFQNEAQLDKSGLPSDRFFAERPEGSVSTLKIQRTQQEDSAVYLCASSRGNYGYTFGSGTRLTVV.

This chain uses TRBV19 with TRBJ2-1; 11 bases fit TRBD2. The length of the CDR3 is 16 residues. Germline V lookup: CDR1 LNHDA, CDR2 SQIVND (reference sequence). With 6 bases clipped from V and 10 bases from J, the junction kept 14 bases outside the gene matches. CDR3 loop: CASRLLAGGPSWEQFF. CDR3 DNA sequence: TGTGCCAGTAGGCTGCTAGCGGGAGGCCCCAGTTGGGAGCAGTTCTTC.

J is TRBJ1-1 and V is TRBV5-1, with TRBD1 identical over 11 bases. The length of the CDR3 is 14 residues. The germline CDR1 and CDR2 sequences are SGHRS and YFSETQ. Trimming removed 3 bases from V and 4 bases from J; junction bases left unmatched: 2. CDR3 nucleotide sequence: TGCGCCAGCAGCTCCGGGACAGGGGGCACTGAAGCTTTCTTT. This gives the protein CASSSGTGGTEAFF.

The CDR3: CANNSCRNQPQHF. The CDR3 coding sequence is TGTGCCAACAACAGCTGTCGCAATCAGCCCCAGCATTTT. This chain links TRBV6-4 with TRBJ1-5; no clear D. Germline-derived CDR1 and CDR2 are MRHNA and SNTAGT. The ends were cut back, 10 bases at V and 2 bases at J, with 12 bases in the middle. This CDR3 has 13 amino acids.

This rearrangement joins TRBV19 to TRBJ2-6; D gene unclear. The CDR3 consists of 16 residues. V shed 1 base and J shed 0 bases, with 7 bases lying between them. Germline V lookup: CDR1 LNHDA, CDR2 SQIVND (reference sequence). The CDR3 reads CASSIGAVSGANVLTF. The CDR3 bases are TGTGCCAGTAGTATAGGGGCCGTCTCTGGGGCCAACGTCCTGACTTTC. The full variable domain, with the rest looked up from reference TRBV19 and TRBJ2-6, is DGGITQSPKYLFRKEGQNVTLSCEQNLNHDAMYWYRQDPGQGLRLIYYSQIVNDFQKGDIAEGYSVSREKKESFPLTVTSAQKNPTAFYLCASSIGAVSGANVLTFGAGSRLTVL.

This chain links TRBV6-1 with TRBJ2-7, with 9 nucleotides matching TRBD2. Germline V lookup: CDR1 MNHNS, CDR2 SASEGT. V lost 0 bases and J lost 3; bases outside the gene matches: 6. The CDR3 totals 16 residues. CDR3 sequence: CASSEARLAGDYEQYF. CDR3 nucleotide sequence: TGTGCCAGCAGTGAAGCGCGATTAGCGGGAGACTACGAGCAGTACTTC.

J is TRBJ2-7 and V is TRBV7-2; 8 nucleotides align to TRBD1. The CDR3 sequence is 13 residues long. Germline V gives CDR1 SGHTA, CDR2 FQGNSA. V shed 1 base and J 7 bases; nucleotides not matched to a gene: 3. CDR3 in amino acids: CASSLGGTGEQYF. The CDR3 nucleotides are TGTGCCAGCAGCTTAGGGGGGACAGGTGAGCAGTACTTC.

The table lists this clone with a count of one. The CDR3: CASSEEPGRSGGEAFF. The CDR3 region has the DNA TGTGCCAGCAGTGAAGAGCCAGGGAGGTCGGGAGGTGAAGCTTTCTTT. The chain has TRBV6-1 and TRBJ1-1; possible D gene TRBD1, 5 bases. The CDR3 contains 16 residues. The ends were cut back, 1 base at V and 7 bases at J, with 19 bases in the middle. Looked up from germline, CDR1 is MNHNS and CDR2 is SASEGT.

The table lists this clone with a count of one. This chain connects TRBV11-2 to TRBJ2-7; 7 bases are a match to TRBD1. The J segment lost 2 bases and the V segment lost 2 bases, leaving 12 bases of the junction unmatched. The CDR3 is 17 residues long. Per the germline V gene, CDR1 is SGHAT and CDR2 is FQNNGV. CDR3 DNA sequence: TGTGCCAGCAGCTTACGACGGTCTGGACAGGTAACCTACGAGCAGTACTTC. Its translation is CASSLRRSGQVTYEQYF.

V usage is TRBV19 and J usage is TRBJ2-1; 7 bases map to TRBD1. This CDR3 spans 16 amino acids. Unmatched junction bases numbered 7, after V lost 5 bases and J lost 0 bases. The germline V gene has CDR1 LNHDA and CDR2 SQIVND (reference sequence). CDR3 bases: TGTGCCAGTAGTTCCCGAGGGGGCGTCTCCTACAATGAGCAGTTCTTC. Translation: CASSSRGGVSYNEQFF.

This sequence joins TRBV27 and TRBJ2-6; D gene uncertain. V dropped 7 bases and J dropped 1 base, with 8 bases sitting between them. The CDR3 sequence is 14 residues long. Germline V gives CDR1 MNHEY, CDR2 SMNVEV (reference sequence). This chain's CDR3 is CASTLFSGANVLTF. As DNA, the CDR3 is TGTGCCAGCACCCTATTTTCTGGGGCCAACGTCCTGACTTTC. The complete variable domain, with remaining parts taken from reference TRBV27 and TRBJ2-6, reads EAQVTQNPRYLITVTGKKLTVTCSQNMNHEYMSWYRQDPGLGLRQIYYSMNVEVTDKGDVPEGYKVSRKEKRNFPLILESPSPNQTSLYFCASTLFSGANVLTFGAGSRLTVL.

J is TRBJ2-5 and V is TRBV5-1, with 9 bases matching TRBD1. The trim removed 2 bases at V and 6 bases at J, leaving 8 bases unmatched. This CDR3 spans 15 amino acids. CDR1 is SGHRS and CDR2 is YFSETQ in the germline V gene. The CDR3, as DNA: TGCGCCAGCAGCTTTGGGACAGGGAATATTCAGACCCAGTACTTC. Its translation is CASSFGTGNIQTQYF.

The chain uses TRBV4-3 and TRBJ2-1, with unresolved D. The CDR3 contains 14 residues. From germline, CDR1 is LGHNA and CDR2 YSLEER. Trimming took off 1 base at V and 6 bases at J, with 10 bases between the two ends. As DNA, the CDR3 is TGCGCCAGCAGCCAAGTAGGAGACCTCAATGAGCAGTTCTTC. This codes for CASSQVGDLNEQFF.

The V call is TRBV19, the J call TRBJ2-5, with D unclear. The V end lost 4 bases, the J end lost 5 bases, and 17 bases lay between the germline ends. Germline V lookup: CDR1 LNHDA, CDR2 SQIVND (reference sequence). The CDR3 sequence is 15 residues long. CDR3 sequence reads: CASSTYMAARETQYF. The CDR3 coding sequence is TGTGCCAGTAGTACCTATATGGCGGCCCGGGAGACCCAGTACTTC.

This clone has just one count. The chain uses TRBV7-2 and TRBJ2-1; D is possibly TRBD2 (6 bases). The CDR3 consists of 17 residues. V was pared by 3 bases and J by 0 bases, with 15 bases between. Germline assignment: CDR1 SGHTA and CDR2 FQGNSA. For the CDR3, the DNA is TGTGCCAGCAGCTTTAGGCACCGGGACTCCTCCTACAATGAGCAGTTCTTC. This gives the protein CASSFRHRDSSYNEQFF.

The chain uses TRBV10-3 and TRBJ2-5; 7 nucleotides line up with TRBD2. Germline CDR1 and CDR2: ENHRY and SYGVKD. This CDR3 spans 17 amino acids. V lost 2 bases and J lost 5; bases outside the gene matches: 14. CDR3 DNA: TGTGCCATCAGTGAGCCTCGTATAGCGGGTGCCTGGGAGACCCAGTACTTC. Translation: CAISEPRIAGAWETQYF.

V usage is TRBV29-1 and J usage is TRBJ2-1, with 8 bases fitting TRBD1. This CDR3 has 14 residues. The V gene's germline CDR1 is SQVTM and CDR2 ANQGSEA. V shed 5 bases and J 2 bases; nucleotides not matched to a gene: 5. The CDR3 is CSVWDRSTYNEQFF. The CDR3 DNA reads TGCAGCGTTTGGGACAGGAGCACCTACAATGAGCAGTTCTTC.

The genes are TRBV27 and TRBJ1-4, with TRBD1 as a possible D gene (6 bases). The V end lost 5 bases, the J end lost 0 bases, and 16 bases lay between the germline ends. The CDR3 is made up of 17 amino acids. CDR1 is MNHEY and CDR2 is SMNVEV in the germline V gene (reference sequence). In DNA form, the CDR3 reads TGTGCCAGCAGTCCATCACGGACAGTGGCAACTAATGAAAAACTGTTTTTT. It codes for CASSPSRTVATNEKLFF.

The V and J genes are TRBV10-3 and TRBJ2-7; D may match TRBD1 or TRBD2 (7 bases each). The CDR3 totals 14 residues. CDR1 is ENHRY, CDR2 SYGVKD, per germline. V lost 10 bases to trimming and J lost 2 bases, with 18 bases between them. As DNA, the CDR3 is TGTGCCACACATCAGGGGGGAGGGCCCTACGAGCAGTACTTC. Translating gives CATHQGGGPYEQYF.

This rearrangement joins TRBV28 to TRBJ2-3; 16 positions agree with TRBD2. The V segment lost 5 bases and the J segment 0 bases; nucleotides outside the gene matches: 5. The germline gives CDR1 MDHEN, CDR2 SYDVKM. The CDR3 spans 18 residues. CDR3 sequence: CASSLGLAGGVSTDTQYF. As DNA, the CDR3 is TGTGCCAGCAGTCTGGGACTAGCGGGAGGGGTGAGCACAGATACGCAGTATTTT.

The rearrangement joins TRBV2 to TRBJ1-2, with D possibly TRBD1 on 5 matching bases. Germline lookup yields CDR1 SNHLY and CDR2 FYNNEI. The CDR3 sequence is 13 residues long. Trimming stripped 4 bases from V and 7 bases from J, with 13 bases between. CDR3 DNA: TGTGCCAGCAGTGGGGGCAGCTGGGGTGGCTACACCTTC. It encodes CASSGGSWGGYTF.

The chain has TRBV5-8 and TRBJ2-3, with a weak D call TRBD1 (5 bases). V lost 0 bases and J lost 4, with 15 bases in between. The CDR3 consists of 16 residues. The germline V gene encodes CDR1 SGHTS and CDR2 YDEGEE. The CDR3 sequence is CASSLGGYLGADTQYF. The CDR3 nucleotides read TGTGCCAGCAGCTTGGGGGGCTACCTAGGGGCAGATACGCAGTATTTT.

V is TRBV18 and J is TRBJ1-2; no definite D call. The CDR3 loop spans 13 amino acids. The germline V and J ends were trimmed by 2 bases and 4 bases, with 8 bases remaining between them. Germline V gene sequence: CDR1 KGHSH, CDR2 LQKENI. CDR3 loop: CASSPGTSYGYTF. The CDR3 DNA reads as TGTGCCAGCTCACCAGGCACCTCCTATGGCTACACCTTC.

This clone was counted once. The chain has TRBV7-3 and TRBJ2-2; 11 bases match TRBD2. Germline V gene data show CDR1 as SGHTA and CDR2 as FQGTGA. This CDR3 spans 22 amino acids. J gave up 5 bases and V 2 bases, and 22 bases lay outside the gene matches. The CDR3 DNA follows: TGTGCCAGCAGCTTATTCTTCGACGGGAGGGGTAGCGGGAGGGCCCGAACCGGGGAGCTGTTTTTT. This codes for CASSLFFDGRGSGRARTGELFF.

CDR3 coding DNA: TGTGCCAGCAGCTTAGCGACTAGCGAGTTCTTC. Amino acids: CASSLATSEFF. The rearrangement joins TRBV13 to TRBJ2-1, with 8 bases that match TRBD2. J was trimmed by 14 bases and V by 1 base; bases with no gene match: 1. There are 11 residues in the CDR3. Looked up from germline, CDR1 is PRHDT and CDR2 is FYEKMQ (reference sequence).

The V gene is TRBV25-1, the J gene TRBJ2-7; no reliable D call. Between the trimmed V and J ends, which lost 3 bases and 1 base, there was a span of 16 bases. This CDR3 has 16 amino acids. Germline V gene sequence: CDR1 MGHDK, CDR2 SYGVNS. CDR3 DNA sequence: TGTGCCAGCAGTGATCCCTCCGACACATTATCCTACGAGCAGTACTTC. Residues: CASSDPSDTLSYEQYF.

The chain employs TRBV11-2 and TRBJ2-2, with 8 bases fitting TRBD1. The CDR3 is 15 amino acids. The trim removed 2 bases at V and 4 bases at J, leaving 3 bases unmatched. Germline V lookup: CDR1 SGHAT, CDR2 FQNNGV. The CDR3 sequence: CASSLLQGGTGELFF. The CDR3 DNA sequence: TGTGCCAGCAGCTTACTACAGGGGGGCACCGGGGAGCTGTTTTTT.

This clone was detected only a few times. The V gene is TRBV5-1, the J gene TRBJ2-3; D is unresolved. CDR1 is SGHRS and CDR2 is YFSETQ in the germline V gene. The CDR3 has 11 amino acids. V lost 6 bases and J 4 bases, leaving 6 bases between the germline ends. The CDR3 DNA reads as TGCGCCAGCATGGGGTCAGATACGCAGTATTTT. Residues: CASMGSDTQYF.